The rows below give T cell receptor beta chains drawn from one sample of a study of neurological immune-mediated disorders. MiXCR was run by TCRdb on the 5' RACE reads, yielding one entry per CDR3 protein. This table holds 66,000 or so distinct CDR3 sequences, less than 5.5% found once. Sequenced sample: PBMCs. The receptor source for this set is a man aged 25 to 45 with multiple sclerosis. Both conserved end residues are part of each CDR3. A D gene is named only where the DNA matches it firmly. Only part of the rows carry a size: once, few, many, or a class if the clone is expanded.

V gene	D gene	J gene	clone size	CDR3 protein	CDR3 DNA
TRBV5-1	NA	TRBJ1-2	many	CASSGRGSLGGYTF	TGCGCCAGCAGCGGACGTGGCTCCTTGGGGGGCTACACCTTC
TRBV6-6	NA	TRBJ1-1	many	CASSNRRDPILAFF	TGTGCCAGCAGTAACAGACGGGATCCGATACTGGCTTTCTTT
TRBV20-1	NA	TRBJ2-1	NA	CSARIQNEQFF	TGCAGTGCTAGAATCCAGAATGAGCAGTTCTTC
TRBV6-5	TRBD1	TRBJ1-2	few	CASRPRDRPYGYTF	TGTGCCAGCAGGCCCCGGGACAGGCCTTATGGCTACACCTTC
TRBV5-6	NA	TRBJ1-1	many	CASSLRGTLTEAFF	TGTGCCAGCAGCTTGAGGGGGACTCTCACTGAAGCTTTCTTT
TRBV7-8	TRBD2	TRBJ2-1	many	CASSTRGGTSGGVDNEQFF	TGTGCCAGCAGCACCCGGGGAGGGACTAGCGGGGGGGTTGACAATGAGCAGTTCTTC
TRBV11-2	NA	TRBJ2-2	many	CASSQLGTPNTGELFF	TGTGCCAGCAGCCAGCTCGGGACGCCGAACACCGGGGAGCTGTTTTTT
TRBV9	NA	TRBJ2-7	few	CASSGGTSSSYEQYF	TGTGCCAGCAGCGGCGGGACGTCGAGCTCCTACGAGCAGTACTTC
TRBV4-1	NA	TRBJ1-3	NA	CASSQDQTRSGNTIYF	TGCGCCAGCAGCCAAGATCAAACGCGCTCTGGAAACACCATATATTTT
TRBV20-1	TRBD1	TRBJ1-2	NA	CSASRRQGAGYGYTF	TGCAGTGCTTCCCGACGACAGGGGGCCGGCTATGGCTACACCTTC
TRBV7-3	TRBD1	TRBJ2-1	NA	CASSLTPGQYNEQFF	TGTGCCAGCAGCCTAACGCCGGGACAGTACAATGAGCAGTTCTTC
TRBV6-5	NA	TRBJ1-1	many	CASSYAGTNTEAFF	TGTGCCAGCAGTTATGCAGGGACGAACACTGAAGCTTTCTTT
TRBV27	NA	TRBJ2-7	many	CASSLSLSGEQYF	TGTGCCAGCAGTTTAAGTCTCTCGGGGGAGCAGTACTTC
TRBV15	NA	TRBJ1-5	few	CATSRTVNQPQHF	TGTGCCACCAGCAGAACAGTCAATCAGCCCCAGCATTTT
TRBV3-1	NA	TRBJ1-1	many	CASSQDPPGGTEAFF	TGTGCCAGCAGCCAAGACCCCCCGGGTGGCACTGAAGCTTTCTTT
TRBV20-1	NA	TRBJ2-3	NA	CSAAGRTSDTQYF	TGCAGTGCCGCAGGGCGAACCTCAGACACGCAGTATTTT
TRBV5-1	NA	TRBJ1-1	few	CASSLATLGSEAFF	TGCGCCAGCAGCTTGGCGACACTAGGGAGTGAGGCTTTCTTT
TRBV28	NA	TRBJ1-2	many	CASSERAGYGYTF	TGTGCCAGCAGTGAACGGGCGGGCTATGGCTACACCTTC
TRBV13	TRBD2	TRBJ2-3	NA	CASSLGGSGGGDTQYF	TGTGCCAGCAGCCTCGGGGGTAGCGGGGGGGGAGATACGCAGTATTTT
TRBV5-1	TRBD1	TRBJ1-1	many	CASSSNRGNTEAFF	TGCGCCAGCAGCTCGAACAGGGGGAACACTGAAGCTTTCTTT
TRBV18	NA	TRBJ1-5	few	CASSPTAYSNQPQNF	TGTGCCAGCTCACCGACAGCTTATAGCAATCAGCCCCAGAATTTT
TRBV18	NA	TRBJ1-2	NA	CASSPEGINYGYTF	TGTGCCAGCTCACCGGAAGGGATAAACTATGGCTACACCTTC
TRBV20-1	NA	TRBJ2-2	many	CSARASYLREKGGELFF	TGCAGTGCTAGAGCCTCGTATCTCAGGGAAAAAGGCGGGGAGCTGTTTTTT
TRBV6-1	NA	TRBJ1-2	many	CASSEGPGYTF	TGTGCCAGCAGTGAAGGTCCTGGCTACACCTTC
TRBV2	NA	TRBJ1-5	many	CASSKKDGYQPQHF	TGTGCCAGCAGTAAAAAGGACGGGTATCAGCCCCAGCATTTT
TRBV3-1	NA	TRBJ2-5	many	CASSQASHGGETQYF	TGTGCCAGCAGCCAGGCCTCCCACGGGGGAGAGACCCAGTACTTC
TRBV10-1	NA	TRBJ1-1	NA	CAILRGVQPQLYTEAFF	TGCGCCATCCTCCGAGGTGTCCAGCCCCAACTCTACACTGAAGCTTTCTTT
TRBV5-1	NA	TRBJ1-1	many	CASSFTVNTEAFF	TGCGCCAGCAGCTTTACGGTTAACACTGAAGCTTTCTTT
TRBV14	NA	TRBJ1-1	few	CASSRQGFTEAFF	TGTGCCAGCAGCCGACAAGGTTTTACTGAAGCTTTCTTT
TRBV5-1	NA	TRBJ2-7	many	CASSLGQYPYEQYF	TGCGCCAGCAGCTTAGGACAGTATCCTTACGAGCAGTACTTC
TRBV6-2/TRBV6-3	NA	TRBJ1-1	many	CASSYASGAFF	TGTGCCAGCAGTTACGCCTCCGGGGCTTTCTTT
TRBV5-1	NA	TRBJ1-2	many	CASSYTGLPVYGYTF	TGCGCCAGCAGTTATACGGGACTCCCGGTCTATGGCTACACCTTC
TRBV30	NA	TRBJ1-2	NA	CAWSAPGGYTF	TGTGCCTGGAGCGCCCCCGGCGGCTACACCTTC
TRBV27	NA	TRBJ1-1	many	CASGFGGDTEAFF	TGTGCCAGCGGGTTCGGGGGGGACACTGAAGCTTTCTTT
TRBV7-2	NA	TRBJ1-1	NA	CASSLAGGDRAFF	TGTGCCAGCAGCTTAGCGGGAGGAGATCGAGCTTTCTTT